These 23 T cell receptor beta chains originate from one sample sequenced in a study of blood T cell repertoires in COVID-19 (dated by TCRdb to 2020 to 2022). Receptor amplification or capture employed the immunoSEQ multiplex PCR assay. The table comes from immuneACCESS by way of TCRdb, which keeps in-frame sequences with V and J called. Part of the clones is missing from these tables; in studies checked, under half for an unresolved V gene and the rest for unknown reasons. In all, the sample holds 25,000 to 35,000 clones, and around 73% of those were seen once. The ten largest clones represent roughly a third of the sample. The sequenced material came from peripheral blood. The source of these receptors is an elderly man with acute or convalescent COVID-19.

This chain connects TRBV10-3 to TRBJ2-2, with a possible D match to TRBD2 (7 bases). Germline assignment: CDR1 ENHRY and CDR2 SYGVKD. CDR3 length equals 15 residues. V lost 10 bases and J lost 3, with 18 bases in between. The CDR3 loop is CATMGGGSDTGELFF. The CDR3 coding sequence is TGTGCCACCATGGGAGGGGGGTCCGACACCGGGGAGCTGTTTTTT.

V usage is TRBV5-1 and J usage is TRBJ2-5; 12 bases line up with TRBD2. The CDR3 has 15 amino acids. V trimming: 4 bases; J trimming: 4 bases; junction bases outside the gene matches: 5. Germline CDR1 reads SGHRS; CDR2 reads YFSETQ. In nucleotides, the CDR3 is TGCGCCAGCAGCCCGACTAGCGGGGGAAGAGAGACCCAGTACTTC. It codes for CASSPTSGGRETQYF.

V and J are TRBV5-6 and TRBJ2-7, with D perhaps TRBD1 (5 bases). Germline lookup yields CDR1 SGHDT and CDR2 YYEEEE. There are 16 residues in the CDR3. The V end was cut by 0 bases, the J end by 5 bases, with 18 bases between. The CDR3 reads CASSLATARERDEQYF. CDR3 sequence (DNA): TGTGCCAGCAGCTTGGCCACGGCCAGGGAACGGGACGAGCAGTACTTC.

The rearrangement uses TRBV19 and TRBJ2-3; TRBD2 matches at 8 bases. The trim removed 8 bases at V and 8 bases at J, leaving 9 bases unmatched. This CDR3 spans 13 amino acids. CDR1 LNHDA and CDR2 SQIVND come from the germline V gene (reference sequence). CDR3 residues: CASVSTGGATQYF. Here the CDR3 DNA reads TGTGCCAGTGTCTCGACGGGGGGGGCTACGCAGTATTTT.

The chain is built from TRBV6-1 and TRBJ1-2, with D perhaps TRBD1 (5 bases). V dropped 2 bases and J dropped 7 bases, with 17 bases sitting between them. The germline V gene encodes CDR1 MNHNS and CDR2 SASEGT. The CDR3 totals 15 residues. CDR3 region: CASSEQNRFFSGYTF. The CDR3 DNA reads TGTGCCAGCAGTGAACAGAACAGGTTTTTCTCTGGCTACACCTTC.

This chain joins TRBV4-3 and TRBJ1-4; tentative D call: TRBD1 (6 bases). The CDR3 has 14 residues. Germline V lookup: CDR1 LGHNA, CDR2 YSLEER. Trimming shortened V by 6 bases and J by 8 bases, and 16 bases separated the two germline ends. CDR3 sequence reads: CASSRLGAREKLFF. The CDR3 DNA is TGCGCCAGCAGTCGCCTGGGGGCGCGGGAAAAACTGTTTTTT.

The chain joins TRBV7-9 to TRBJ1-5; the D gene is possibly TRBD1 (5 bases). Between the trimmed V and J ends, which lost 1 base and 7 bases, there was a span of 14 bases. CDR1 is SEHNR, CDR2 FQNEAQ, per germline (reference sequence). This CDR3 comprises 15 residues. The CDR3 protein is CASSLGAGYGQPQHF. The CDR3 bases are TGTGCCAGCAGCTTAGGGGCAGGGTATGGACAGCCCCAGCATTTT.

This chain uses TRBV4-1 with TRBJ2-7, with 8 bases lining up with TRBD2. The CDR3 has 15 residues. Germline V gene sequence: CDR1 MGHRA, CDR2 YSYEKL. The V segment lost 0 bases and the J segment 7 bases; nucleotides outside the gene matches: 8. CDR3 region: CASSQDGGAGMEQYF. In DNA form, the CDR3 reads TGCGCCAGCAGCCAAGACGGGGGGGCGGGAATGGAGCAGTACTTC.

This chain connects TRBV2 to TRBJ1-1; no clear D gene. Per germline, CDR1 SNHLY and CDR2 FYNNEI. Trimming left V 1 base short and J 4 bases short, with 13 bases between. The CDR3 spans 15 residues. The CDR3 loop reads CASSEGIIRVTEAFF. For the CDR3, the DNA is TGTGCCAGCAGTGAAGGGATCATTCGGGTCACTGAAGCTTTCTTT.

This clone was seen a few times. The chain uses TRBV7-3 and TRBJ2-7, with TRBD1 identical over 7 bases. Unmatched junction bases numbered 4, after V lost 3 bases and J lost 2 bases. There are 14 residues in the CDR3. The germline V gene encodes CDR1 SGHTA and CDR2 FQGTGA. The CDR3 DNA follows: TGTGCCAGCAGCTTGGGGACAGCCGCCTACGAGCAGTACTTC. Protein product: CASSLGTAAYEQYF.

Of note for this clone: The same CDR3 can be traced to other DNA sequences in this sample. This chain links TRBV2 with TRBJ2-2; 7 bases line up with TRBD1. J was trimmed by 1 base and V by 6 bases; bases with no gene match: 2. Per germline, CDR1 SNHLY and CDR2 FYNNEI. This CDR3 has 14 residues. As DNA, the CDR3 is TGTGCCAGCAGGACAGGGCAGAACACCGGGGAGCTGTTTTTT. Translating it yields CASRTGQNTGELFF.

Only one count was recorded for this clone. The genes are TRBV6-6 and TRBJ1-1, with 8 nucleotides matching TRBD1. CDR3 length equals 13 residues. CDR1 MNHNY and CDR2 SVGAGI come from the germline V gene (reference sequence). V was clipped by 4 bases and J by 3 bases; unmatched bases: 1. CDR3 in amino acids: CASSLQGDTEAFF. CDR3 bases: TGTGCCAGCAGTTTACAGGGGGACACTGAAGCTTTCTTT.

The gene calls are TRBV5-1 and TRBJ1-3; D is ambiguous. CDR3 length equals 16 residues. Germline values: CDR1 SGHRS, CDR2 YFSETQ. V shed 5 bases and J shed 0 bases, with 15 bases lying between them. In nucleotides, the CDR3 is TGCGCCAGCAGTCCCTCCCCAACGAGCTCTGGAAACACCATATATTTT. Encoded protein: CASSPSPTSSGNTIYF.

This chain links TRBV18 with TRBJ2-2; weak D call: TRBD1 (5 bases). The germline CDR1 and CDR2 sequences are KGHSH and LQKENI. CDR3 length equals 16 residues. V was clipped by 3 bases and J by 4 bases, with 15 bases between them. The CDR3 sequence: CASSPWGHGTTGELFF. The CDR3 DNA is TGTGCCAGCTCACCGTGGGGCCATGGAACCACCGGGGAGCTGTTTTTT.

The chain carries TRBV7-9 and TRBJ2-3; D might be TRBD2 (7 bases). V lost 6 bases and J 1 base, leaving 11 bases between the germline ends. This CDR3 comprises 14 residues. Germline CDR1 reads SEHNR; CDR2 reads FQNEAQ (reference sequence). As DNA, the CDR3 is TGTGCCAGCAGGTGGGAGGGGGGCACAGATACGCAGTATTTT. The encoded protein is CASRWEGGTDTQYF.

CDR3 nucleotides: TGTGCCTGGAGGGAATACAGGGAAGGCGAGCAGTACTTC. It translates to CAWREYREGEQYF. The J gene is TRBJ2-7, the V gene TRBV30; weak D call: TRBD1 (6 bases). Germline V gene lookup returns CDR1 GTSNPN and CDR2 SVGIG (reference sequence). There are 13 residues in the CDR3. Trimming stripped 3 bases from V and 6 bases from J, with 15 bases between.

V is TRBV11-2 and J is TRBJ2-3; TRBD2 matches at 12 bases. Trimming took 4 bases from V and 5 from J; bases not matched to a gene: 7. Germline CDR1 SGHAT, CDR2 FQNNGV. The CDR3 covers 16 residues. The CDR3 sequence: CASSSRLAGVGDTQYF. The CDR3, as DNA: TGTGCCAGCAGCTCTAGACTAGCGGGGGTAGGAGATACGCAGTATTTT. Supplemented by reference TRBV11-2 and TRBJ2-3, the full variable domain reads EAGVAQSPRYKIIEKRQSVAFWCNPISGHATLYWYQQILGQGPKLLIQFQNNGVVDDSQLPKDRFSAERLKGVDSTLKIQPAKLEDSAVYLCASSSRLAGVGDTQYFGPGTRLTVL.

The chain combines TRBV12-3 or TRBV12-4 with TRBJ1-2; D remains unclear. The CDR3 sequence is 11 residues long. V dropped 5 bases and J dropped 8 bases, with 9 bases sitting between them. CDR3 loop: CASSPGRGYTF. The CDR3 DNA is TGTGCCAGCAGTCCCGGTCGGGGCTACACCTTC.

The chain employs TRBV6-6 and TRBJ2-2; 12 positions match TRBD1. The CDR3 loop spans 15 amino acids. V gave up 6 bases and J gave up 7 bases; unmatched junction bases: 6. CDR1 is MNHNY and CDR2 is SVGAGI in the germline V gene (reference sequence). The CDR3 loop reads CASRGTGGAVGELFF. As DNA, the CDR3 is TGTGCCAGCAGAGGGACAGGGGGCGCGGTCGGGGAGCTGTTTTTT.

V and J are TRBV3-1 (or the pseudogene TRBV3-2) and TRBJ1-2; D may be TRBD1 (6 bases). This CDR3 has 14 amino acids. The V gene lost 0 bases and the J gene lost 9 bases, with 14 bases spanning the gap. The germline V gene has CDR1 LGHDT and CDR2 YNNKEL (reference sequence). The CDR3 loop reads CASSQDRDTGSYTF. The DNA for the CDR3 is TGTGCCAGCAGCCAAGATCGGGACACGGGTAGCTACACCTTC.

This rearrangement joins TRBV7-8 to TRBJ1-2, with 7 bases matching TRBD1. Germline loops: CDR1 SGHVS, CDR2 FQNEAQ. V shed 1 base and J 7 bases; nucleotides not matched to a gene: 3. This CDR3 region has 13 residues. The CDR3 DNA is TGTGCCAGCAGCTTAGATCCAGGGGGTGGCTACACCTTC. Amino acids: CASSLDPGGGYTF. Together with reference TRBV7-8 and TRBJ1-2, the CDR3 gives the full variable domain: GAGVSQSPRYKVAKRGQDVALRCDPISGHVSLFWYQQALGQGPEFLTYFQNEAQLDKSGLPSDRFFAERPEGSVSTLKIQRTQQEDSAVYLCASSLDPGGGYTFGSGTRLTVV.

This clone was counted a few times. The chain has TRBV7-9 and TRBJ1-3; D is unclear. Trimming stripped 1 base from V and 2 bases from J, with 9 bases between. The CDR3 is 15 residues long. The germline gives CDR1 SEHNR, CDR2 FQNEAQ (reference sequence). CDR3 loop: CASSLGGGAGNTIYF. Written as DNA, the CDR3 is TGTGCCAGCAGCTTAGGCGGCGGGGCTGGAAACACCATATATTTT.

For the CDR3, the DNA is TGTGCCAGCAGTGAGACAGGGTTTTCCTACGAGCAGTACTTC. This sequence encodes CASSETGFSYEQYF. J is TRBJ2-7 and V is TRBV6-1; 7 bases agree with TRBD1. Germline lookup yields CDR1 MNHNS and CDR2 SASEGT. V lost 3 bases to trimming and J lost 1 base; unmatched junction nucleotides: 3. The CDR3 loop spans 14 amino acids.